A selection of T cell receptor beta chains follows, all from one sample in a study of T cell responses to AZD1222 COVID-19 vaccine. Data came from immunoSEQ multiplex PCR; TCRdb stores just in-frame clones and leaves some out. Of just over 70,000 clones listed, roughly 85% are singletons. The specimen was peripheral blood, collected on day 0 of AZD1222 vaccination. Receptors originate from an adult in good health. Both conserved end residues are trimmed from each CDR3. Not all rows give a size; the values are once, few, many and, for expanded clones, a class.

>TRBV7-2|.|TRBJ1-1
ASSPGGQGRNTEAF
>TRBV12-3/TRBV12-4|.|TRBJ1-1
ASTEWQREAF
>TRBV5-1|.|TRBJ1-1
ASSGTDTEAF
>TRBV9|.|TRBJ2-7
ASSRAGGTYEQY
>TRBV7-3|.|TRBJ2-3
ASSLMGGTDTQY
>TRBV9|.|TRBJ2-3
AAARGSTDTQY
>TRBV7-6|once|TRBJ2-3
ASRKLGPSSGDSDTQY
>TRBV3-1/TRBV3-2|.|TRBJ2-5
ASSQVAGAQVTQY
>TRBV19|.|TRBJ2-3
ASSERGDLTDTQY
>TRBV10-3|.|TRBJ2-7
AISDQSTGAYEQY
>TRBV19|.|TRBJ1-5
ASSRRDRGQPQH
>TRBV7-9|few|TRBJ1-1
ASGGMNTEAF
>TRBV6-5|.|TRBJ1-2
ASNAGTAVGGYT
>TRBV5-4|.|TRBJ2-2
ASSDKNTGELF
>TRBV2|few|TRBJ1-6
ASSEVGGPTFSPLH
>TRBV3-1/TRBV3-2|.|TRBJ1-2
ASSSEGRNYGYT
>TRBV6-5|.|TRBJ2-2
ASRRDPNTGELF
>TRBV5-4|few|TRBJ2-7
ASSWGTGSSYEQY
>TRBV7-2|few|TRBJ2-7
ASSLRGLEQY
>TRBV6-6|.|TRBJ1-6
ASSYTGSPLH
>TRBV30|.|TRBJ1-2
AWATLRSDGYT
>TRBV15|.|TRBJ2-3
ATSSYLAETDTQY
>TRBV4-1|.|TRBJ1-1
ASTRDSMNTEAF
>TRBV4-1|.|TRBJ2-2
ASSQGNRAFANTGELF
>TRBV5-4|.|TRBJ1-2
ASSLARQLYGYT